This TCR beta chain was retrieved from a study of Ad26.COV2.S vaccination and SARS-CoV-2 variants. Assay: immunoSEQ multiplex PCR; the TCRdb copy retains only in-frame clones and omits some. The sample lists some 520,000 clones; around 88% were seen once. Noted treatment: roughly 20 received Ad26.COV2.S at low or high dose, single or two shots; about 5 received placebo; per-sample allocation not given. Specimens were obtained on day 63 following the first vaccine or placebo injection. V was trimmed by 1 base and J by 5 bases, leaving 9 bases between them. The CDR3 consists of 13 residues. Germline V lookup: CDR1 GTSNPN, CDR2 SVGIG (reference sequence).

This sequence was found in a person between 18 and 65 years old who received the Ad26.COV2.S COVID-19 vaccine or a placebo. The source was peripheral blood, collected in a trial of Ad26.COV2.S vaccine versus placebo. The chain combines TRBV30 with TRBJ2-1; D possibly corresponds to TRBD2 (6 bases). The CDR3 sequence: CAWSGTTNNEQFF. CDR3 in DNA: TGTGCCTGGAGTGGGACTACGAACAATGAGCAGTTCTTC.